The clone carrying this T cell receptor beta chain came up many times. Diagnoses were made from clinical symptoms, serum measures (thyroxine and TRAb), thyroid ultrasound and orbital computed tomography. RNA transcripts provided the source from which TCR beta CDR3 regions were amplified. With the HTBI primer set, the TCR CDR3 went through a first round of RT-PCR. TCRdb processed the multiplex PCR reads anew with MiXCR; each CDR3 protein has one entry. The sample holds about 570,000 distinct CDR3 sequences, around 15% seen once. The data originate from a study of T cells in Graves' hyperthyroidism and ophthalmopathy. Sequences were obtained from blood. The origin of this receptor is a woman in her forties with Graves' hyperthyroidism.

CDR3 bases: TGTGCCAGCAGCTTCGGACACGGGTCTGGCTACACCTTC. Translation gives CASSFGHGSGYTF. This chain connects TRBV5-6 to TRBJ1-2; the D gene is possibly TRBD1 (5 bases). This CDR3 has 13 residues. Trimming took off 2 bases at V and 7 bases at J, with 12 bases between the two ends. CDR1 is SGHDT, CDR2 YYEEEE, per germline.